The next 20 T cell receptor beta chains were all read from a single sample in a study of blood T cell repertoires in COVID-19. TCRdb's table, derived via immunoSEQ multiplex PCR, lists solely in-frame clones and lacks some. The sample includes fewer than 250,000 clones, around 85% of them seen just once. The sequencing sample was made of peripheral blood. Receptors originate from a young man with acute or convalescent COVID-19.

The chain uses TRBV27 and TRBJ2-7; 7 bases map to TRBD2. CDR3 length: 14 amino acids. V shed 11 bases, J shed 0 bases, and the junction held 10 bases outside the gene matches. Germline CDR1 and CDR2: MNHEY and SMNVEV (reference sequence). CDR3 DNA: TGTGCCCTACTAGCGCTAGCGAGCTCCTACGAGCAGTACTTC. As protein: CALLALASSYEQYF.

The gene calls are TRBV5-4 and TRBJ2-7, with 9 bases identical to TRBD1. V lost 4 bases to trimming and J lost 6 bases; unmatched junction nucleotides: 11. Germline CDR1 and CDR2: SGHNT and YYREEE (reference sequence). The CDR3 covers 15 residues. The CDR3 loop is CASSQPGQGLSEQYF. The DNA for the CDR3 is TGTGCCAGCAGCCAGCCGGGACAGGGATTATCCGAGCAGTACTTC.

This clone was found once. CDR3 loop: CASSPRGSYNEQFF. The CDR3 DNA follows: TGTGCCAGCAGTCCCCGGGGCTCCTACAATGAGCAGTTCTTC. J is TRBJ2-1 and V is TRBV5-4; TRBD2 might be the D (5 bases). Trimming left V 5 bases short and J 0 bases short, with 9 bases between. This CDR3 region has 14 residues. Germline V lookup: CDR1 SGHNT, CDR2 YYREEE (reference sequence).

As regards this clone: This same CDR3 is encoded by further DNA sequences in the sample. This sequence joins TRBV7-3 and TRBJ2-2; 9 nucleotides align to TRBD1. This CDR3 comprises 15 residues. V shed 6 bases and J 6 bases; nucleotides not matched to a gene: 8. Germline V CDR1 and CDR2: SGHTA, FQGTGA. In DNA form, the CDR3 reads TGTGCCAGCAGTAGGGACAGGGAAAGCTCCGGGGAGCTGTTTTTT. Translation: CASSRDRESSGELFF.

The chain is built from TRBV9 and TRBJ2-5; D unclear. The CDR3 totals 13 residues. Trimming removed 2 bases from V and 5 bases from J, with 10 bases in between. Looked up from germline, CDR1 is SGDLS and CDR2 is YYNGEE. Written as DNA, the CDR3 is TGTGCCAGCAGCGTGCGAGCGTGGGAGACCCAGTACTTC. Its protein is CASSVRAWETQYF.

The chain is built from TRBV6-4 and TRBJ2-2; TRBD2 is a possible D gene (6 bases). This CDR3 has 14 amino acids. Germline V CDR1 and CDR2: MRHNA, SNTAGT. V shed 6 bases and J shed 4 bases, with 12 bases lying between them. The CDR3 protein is CASSELAGTGELFF. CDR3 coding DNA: TGTGCCAGCAGCGAACTAGCAGGCACCGGGGAGCTGTTTTTT.

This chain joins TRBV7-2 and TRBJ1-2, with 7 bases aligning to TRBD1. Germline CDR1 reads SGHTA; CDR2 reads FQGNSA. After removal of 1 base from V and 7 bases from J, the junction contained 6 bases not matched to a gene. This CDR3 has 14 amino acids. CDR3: CASSLDQGGPGYTF. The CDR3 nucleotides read TGTGCCAGCAGCTTAGATCAAGGGGGCCCTGGCTACACCTTC.

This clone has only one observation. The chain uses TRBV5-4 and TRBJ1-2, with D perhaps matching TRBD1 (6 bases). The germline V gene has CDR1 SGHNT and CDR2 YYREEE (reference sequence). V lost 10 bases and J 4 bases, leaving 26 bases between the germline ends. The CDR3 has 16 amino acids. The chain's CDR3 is CAAYPPGGGAGYGYTF. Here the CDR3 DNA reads TGTGCCGCTTACCCACCGGGGGGGGGCGCGGGCTATGGCTACACCTTC.

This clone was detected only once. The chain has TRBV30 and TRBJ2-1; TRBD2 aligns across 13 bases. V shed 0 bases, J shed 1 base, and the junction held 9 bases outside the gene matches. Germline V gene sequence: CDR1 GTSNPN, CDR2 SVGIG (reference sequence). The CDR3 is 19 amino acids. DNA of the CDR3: TGTGCCTGGAGTGTAGAACTAGCGGGGGGGCTGGGATCCTACAATGAGCAGTTCTTC. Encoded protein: CAWSVELAGGLGSYNEQFF.

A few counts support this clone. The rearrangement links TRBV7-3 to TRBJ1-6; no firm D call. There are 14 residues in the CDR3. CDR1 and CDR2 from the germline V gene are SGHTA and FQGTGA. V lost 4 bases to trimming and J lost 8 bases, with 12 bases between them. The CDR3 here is CASSSRGRYSPLHF. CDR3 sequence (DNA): TGTGCCAGCAGCTCCCGAGGGCGATATTCACCCCTCCACTTT.

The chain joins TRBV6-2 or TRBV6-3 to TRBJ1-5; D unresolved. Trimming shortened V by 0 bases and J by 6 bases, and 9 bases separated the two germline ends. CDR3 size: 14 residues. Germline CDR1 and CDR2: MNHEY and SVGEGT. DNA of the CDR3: TGTGCCAGCAGTTACTCTCGGTATACTCAGCCCCAGCATTTT. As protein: CASSYSRYTQPQHF.

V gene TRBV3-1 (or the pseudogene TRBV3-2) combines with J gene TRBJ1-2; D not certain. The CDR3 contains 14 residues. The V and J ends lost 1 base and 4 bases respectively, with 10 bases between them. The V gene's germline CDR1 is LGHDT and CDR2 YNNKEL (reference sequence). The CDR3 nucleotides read TGTGCCAGCAGCCAAGGGACCCGGGGCTATGGCTACACCTTC. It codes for CASSQGTRGYGYTF.

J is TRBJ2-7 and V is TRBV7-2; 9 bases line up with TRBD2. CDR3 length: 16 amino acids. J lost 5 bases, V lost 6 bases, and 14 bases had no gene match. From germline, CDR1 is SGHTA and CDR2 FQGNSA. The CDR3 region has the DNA TGTGCCAGCAGTCTAAGGGCTTTAGCGGGAGAGGACGAGCAGTACTTC. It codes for CASSLRALAGEDEQYF.

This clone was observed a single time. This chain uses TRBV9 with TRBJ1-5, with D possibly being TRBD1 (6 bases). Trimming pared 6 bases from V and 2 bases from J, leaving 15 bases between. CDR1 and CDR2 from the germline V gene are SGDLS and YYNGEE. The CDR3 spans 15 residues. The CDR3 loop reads CASNREIDGNQPQHF. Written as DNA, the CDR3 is TGTGCCAGCAACAGGGAGATAGACGGCAATCAGCCCCAGCATTTT.

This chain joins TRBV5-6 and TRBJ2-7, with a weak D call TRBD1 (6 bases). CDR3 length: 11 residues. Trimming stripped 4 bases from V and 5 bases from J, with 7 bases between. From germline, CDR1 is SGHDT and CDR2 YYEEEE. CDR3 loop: CASSQGNEQYF. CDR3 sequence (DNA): TGTGCCAGCAGCCAGGGGAACGAGCAGTACTTC.

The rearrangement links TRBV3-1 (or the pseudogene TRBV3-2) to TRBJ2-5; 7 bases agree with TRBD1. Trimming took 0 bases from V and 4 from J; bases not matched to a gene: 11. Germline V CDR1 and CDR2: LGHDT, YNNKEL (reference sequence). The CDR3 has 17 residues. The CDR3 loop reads CASSQEGQGVFRETQYF. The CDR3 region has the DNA TGTGCCAGCAGCCAAGAAGGGCAGGGGGTCTTTCGAGAGACCCAGTACTTC.

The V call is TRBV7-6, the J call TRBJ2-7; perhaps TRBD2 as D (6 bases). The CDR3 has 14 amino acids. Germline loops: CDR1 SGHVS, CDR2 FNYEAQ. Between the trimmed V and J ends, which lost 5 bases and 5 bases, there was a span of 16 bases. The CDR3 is CASSAGPKDDEQYF. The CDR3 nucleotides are TGTGCCAGCAGCGCGGGACCGAAGGATGACGAGCAGTACTTC.

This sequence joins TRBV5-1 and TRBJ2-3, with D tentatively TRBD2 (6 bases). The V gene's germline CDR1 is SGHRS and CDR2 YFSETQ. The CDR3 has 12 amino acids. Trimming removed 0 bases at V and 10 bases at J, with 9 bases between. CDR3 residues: CASSLDAGSQYF. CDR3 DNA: TGCGCCAGCAGCTTGGATGCGGGGTCGCAGTATTTT.

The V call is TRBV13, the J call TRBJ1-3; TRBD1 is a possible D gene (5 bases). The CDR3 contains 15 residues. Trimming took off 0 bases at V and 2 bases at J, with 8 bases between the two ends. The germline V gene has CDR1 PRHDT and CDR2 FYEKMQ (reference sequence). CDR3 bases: TGTGCCAGCAGCTTAGGCCGGGGGACTGGAAACACCATATATTTT. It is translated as CASSLGRGTGNTIYF. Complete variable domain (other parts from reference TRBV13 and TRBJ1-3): AAGVIQSPRHLIKEKRETATLKCYPIPRHDTVYWYQQGPGQDPQFLISFYEKMQSDKGSIPDRFSAQQFSDYHSELNMSSLELGDSALYFCASSLGRGTGNTIYFGEGSWLTVV.

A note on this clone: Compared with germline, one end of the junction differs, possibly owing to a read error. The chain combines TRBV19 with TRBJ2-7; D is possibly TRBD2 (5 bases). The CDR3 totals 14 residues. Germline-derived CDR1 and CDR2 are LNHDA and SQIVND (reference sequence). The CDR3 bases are TGTGTCAGTAGTATCTTCCAGCGGCCCTACGAGCAGTACTTC. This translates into CVSSIFQRPYEQYF.